The 11 T cell receptor beta chains given below trace back to one sample, sequenced in a study of cytomegalovirus exposure and HLA in healthy donors. Assay: immunoSEQ multiplex PCR; the TCRdb copy retains only in-frame clones and omits some. The table records 100,000 to 150,000 clones, around nine tenths of them present only once. What was sequenced was PBMCs. These receptors were collected from a young woman in good health and CMV-seronegative.

The CDR3 spells CASSLGQGARNEQFF. In DNA form, the CDR3 reads TGCGCCAGCAGCCTGGGACAGGGGGCGAGAAATGAGCAGTTCTTC. The chain recombines TRBV4-1 with TRBJ2-1, with 12 bases aligning to TRBD1. J gave up 7 bases and V 4 bases, and 5 bases lay outside the gene matches. Germline loops: CDR1 MGHRA, CDR2 YSYEKL. There are 15 residues in the CDR3.

This clone was observed a single time. This chain joins TRBV28 and TRBJ2-7; 7 bases match TRBD2. CDR3 length equals 17 residues. The V segment lost 4 bases and the J segment 3 bases; nucleotides outside the gene matches: 15. Germline loops: CDR1 MDHEN, CDR2 SYDVKM. The CDR3, as DNA: TGTGCCAGCAGTTCCCCGGGGGGTTTGAGCGGATACTACGAGCAGTACTTC. This gives the protein CASSSPGGLSGYYEQYF.

The sample holds one count of this clone. V and J are TRBV5-1 and TRBJ2-4; D gene ambiguous. Trimming shortened V by 2 bases and J by 0 bases, and 9 bases separated the two germline ends. CDR1 is SGHRS, CDR2 YFSETQ, per germline. The CDR3 totals 15 residues. Here the CDR3 reads CASSFRLRAKNIQYF. CDR3 in DNA: TGCGCCAGCAGCTTTCGGTTGCGAGCCAAAAACATTCAGTACTTC.

J is TRBJ2-1 and V is TRBV6-1; 8 bases align to TRBD2. The J segment lost 7 bases and the V segment lost 7 bases, leaving 9 bases of the junction unmatched. The CDR3 is 14 amino acids. Germline V gene sequence: CDR1 MNHNS, CDR2 SASEGT. DNA for the CDR3: TGTGCCAGCACCAACGGGGGGGTCTGGAATGAGCAGTTCTTC. Its translation is CASTNGGVWNEQFF.

The table lists this clone with a count of one. The chain couples TRBV5-1 to TRBJ2-3; 15 positions agree with TRBD2. The V and J ends lost 4 bases and 4 bases, in that order; junction bases with no gene match: 13. CDR1 and CDR2 (germline): SGHRS, YFSETQ. This CDR3 has 19 amino acids. CDR3 residues: CASSHSGLAGGPSADTQYF. CDR3 sequence (DNA): TGCGCCAGCAGCCACTCCGGACTAGCGGGAGGGCCAAGCGCAGATACGCAGTATTTT.

The chain joins TRBV6-1 to TRBJ2-1; TRBD2 is a possible D gene (6 bases). This CDR3 has 18 amino acids. The germline gives CDR1 MNHNS, CDR2 SASEGT. The V end lost 4 bases, the J end lost 0 bases, and 19 bases lay between the germline ends. CDR3: CASSGVTRDSSSYNEQFF. The CDR3 DNA sequence: TGTGCCAGCAGTGGGGTCACTAGGGACTCGAGCTCCTACAATGAGCAGTTCTTC.

The chain uses TRBV6-1 and TRBJ1-1, with 8 bases matching TRBD1. Germline CDR1 is MNHNS and CDR2 is SASEGT. The CDR3 has 15 amino acids. The junction had 5 bases not matched to a gene; V was cut back by 4 bases and J by 1 base. The CDR3 spells CASSVSGQANTEAFF. The CDR3 region has the DNA TGTGCCAGCAGTGTCTCGGGACAGGCGAACACTGAAGCTTTCTTT.

The chain has TRBV5-4 and TRBJ2-3, with 15 bases matching TRBD2. The CDR3 has 18 amino acids. The germline V gene has CDR1 SGHNT and CDR2 YYREEE (reference sequence). Losses at the gene ends were 4 bases for V and 6 bases for J; bases not matched to a gene: 12. Here the CDR3 DNA reads TGTGCCAGCAGCGAAGGACTAGCGGGAGGGGGTATTGGGGATACGCAGTATTTT. Its protein is CASSEGLAGGGIGDTQYF.

CDR3 coding DNA: TGTGCCAGCATTCCCCACGGGTACAATGAGCAGTTCTTC. It translates to CASIPHGYNEQFF. The chain carries TRBV28 and TRBJ2-1; D is ambiguous. Trimming took 7 bases from V and 4 from J, leaving 11 bases between them. CDR1 MDHEN and CDR2 SYDVKM come from the germline V gene. The CDR3 runs to 13 residues.

This clone has just one count. V gene TRBV27 combines with J gene TRBJ2-3, with D possibly matching TRBD2 (6 bases). The CDR3 length is 15 residues. Germline V gene lookup returns CDR1 MNHEY and CDR2 SMNVEV (reference sequence). Trimming left V 4 bases short and J 1 base short, with 12 bases between. The CDR3 bases are TGTGCCAGCAGTTCTGTGGAGCGGGGCACAGATACGCAGTATTTT. This codes for CASSSVERGTDTQYF.

This clone was counted between two and nine times. The chain recombines TRBV2 with TRBJ1-1; 10 bases agree with TRBD1. The CDR3 runs to 16 residues. The junction had 14 bases not matched to a gene; V was cut back by 3 bases and J by 10 bases. Germline V gene lookup returns CDR1 SNHLY and CDR2 FYNNEI. The CDR3 bases are TGTGCCAGCAGTGAGTTGGGATTGACAGGGGGCGCTTCAGCTTTCTTT. Residues: CASSELGLTGGASAFF.